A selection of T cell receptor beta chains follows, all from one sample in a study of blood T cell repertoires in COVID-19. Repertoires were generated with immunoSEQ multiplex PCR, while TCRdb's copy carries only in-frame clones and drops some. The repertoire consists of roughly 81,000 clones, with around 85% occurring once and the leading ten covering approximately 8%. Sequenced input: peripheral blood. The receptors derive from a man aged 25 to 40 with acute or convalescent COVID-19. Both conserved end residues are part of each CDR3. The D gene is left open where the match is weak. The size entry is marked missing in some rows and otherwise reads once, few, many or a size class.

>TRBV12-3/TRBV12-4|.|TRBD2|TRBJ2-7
CASTPGGGHEQYF
TGTGCCAGCACCCCGGGGGGGGGCCACGAGCAGTACTTC
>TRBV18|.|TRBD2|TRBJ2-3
CASSPGGPAGADTQYF
TGTGCCAGCTCACCAGGGGGTCCAGCGGGAGCAGATACGCAGTATTTT
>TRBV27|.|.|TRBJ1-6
CASSGRENSPLHF
TGTGCCAGCAGTGGGCGGGAAAATTCACCCCTCCACTTT
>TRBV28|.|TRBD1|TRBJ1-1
CASSFRQGARGTEAFF
TGTGCCAGCAGTTTCAGACAGGGGGCACGGGGAACTGAAGCTTTCTTT
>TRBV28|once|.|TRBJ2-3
CASTLMGANGADTQYF
TGTGCCAGCACTTTAATGGGGGCAAACGGAGCAGATACGCAGTATTTT
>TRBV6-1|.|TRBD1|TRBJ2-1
CASSEAGRGIYNEQFF
TGTGCCAGCAGTGAAGCGGGCAGGGGGATCTACAATGAGCAGTTCTTC
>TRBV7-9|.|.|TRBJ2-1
CASSTGGVPSAEQFF
TGTGCCAGCAGCACCGGCGGGGTTCCCTCTGCTGAGCAGTTCTTC
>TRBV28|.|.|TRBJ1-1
CASSSPEGWTEAFF
TGTGCCAGCAGTAGTCCGGAGGGGTGGACTGAAGCTTTCTTT
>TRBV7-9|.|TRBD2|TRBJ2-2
CASSRASGDNTGELFF
TGTGCCAGCAGCCGAGCTAGCGGGGACAACACCGGGGAGCTGTTTTTT
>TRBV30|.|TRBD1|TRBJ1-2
CAWTISMGQKGGYTF
TGTGCCTGGACGATTTCGATGGGACAGAAGGGTGGCTACACCTTC
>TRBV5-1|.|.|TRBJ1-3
CASSQDWGPSGNTIYF
TGCGCCAGCAGCCAGGACTGGGGTCCCTCTGGAAACACCATATATTTT
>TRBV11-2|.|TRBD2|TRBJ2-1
CASSLVSGSSGSGYNEQFF
TGTGCCAGCAGCTTAGTTTCGGGGTCTAGCGGGAGTGGGTATAATGAGCAGTTCTTC
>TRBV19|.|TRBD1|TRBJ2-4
CASSLSGTGSLARDIQYF
TGTGCCAGTAGCCTTTCTGGGACAGGGTCTCTAGCCAGAGACATTCAGTACTTC
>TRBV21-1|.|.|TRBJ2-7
CASSTGGRGPYEQYF
TGTGCCAGCAGCACGGGTGGGAGGGGCCCCTACGAGCAGTACTTC
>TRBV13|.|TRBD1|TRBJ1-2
CASSSTPGQGVLYYGYTF
TGTGCCAGCAGCTCTACTCCGGGACAGGGGGTTTTATACTATGGCTACACCTTC
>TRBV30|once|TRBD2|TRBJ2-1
CAWSSMTSGSRNEQFF
TGTGCCTGGAGCTCCATGACTAGCGGGAGTCGCAATGAGCAGTTCTTC
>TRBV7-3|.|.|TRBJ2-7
CASSAGTSGEQYF
TGTGCCAGCAGTGCCGGGACATCGGGGGAGCAGTACTTC
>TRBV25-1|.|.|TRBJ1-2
CASSEVQTNYGYTF
TGTGCCAGCAGTGAGGTACAGACTAACTATGGCTACACCTTC
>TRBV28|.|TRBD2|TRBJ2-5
CASTSGRATETQYF
TGTGCCAGTACCAGCGGGAGGGCTACAGAGACCCAGTACTTC
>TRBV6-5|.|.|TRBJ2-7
CASSHKNRGGEQYF
TGTGCCAGCAGTCACAAAAACCGAGGGGGCGAGCAGTACTTC
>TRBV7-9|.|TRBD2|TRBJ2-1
CASSPGVSGSLYEQFF
TGTGCCAGCAGCCCCGGGGTTAGCGGGAGTCTCTATGAGCAGTTCTTC
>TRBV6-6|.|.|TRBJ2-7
CASSRDMASYEQYF
TGTGCCAGCAGCCGGGACATGGCCTCCTACGAGCAGTACTTC
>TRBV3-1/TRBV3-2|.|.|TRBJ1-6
CASSQGGGPLHF
TGTGCCAGCAGCCAAGGAGGAGGCCCCCTCCACTTT
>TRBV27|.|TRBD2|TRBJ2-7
CASSPIAGGISSYEQYF
TGTGCCAGCAGTCCGATAGCGGGAGGGATTTCGAGCTACGAGCAGTACTTC
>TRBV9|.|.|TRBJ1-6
CASSVRVGQRNSPLHF
TGTGCCAGCAGCGTGCGCGTTGGACAGCGGAATTCACCCCTCCACTTT
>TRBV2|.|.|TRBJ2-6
CASSYGASGANVLTF
TGTGCCAGCAGTTATGGGGCCTCTGGGGCCAACGTCCTGACTTTC
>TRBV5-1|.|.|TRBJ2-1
CASSLGTSTNEQFF
TGCGCCAGCAGCTTGGGTACTAGCACCAATGAGCAGTTCTTC
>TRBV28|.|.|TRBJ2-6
CASSLGGSGANVLTF
TGTGCCAGCAGTTTAGGCGGGTCTGGGGCCAACGTCCTGACTTTC
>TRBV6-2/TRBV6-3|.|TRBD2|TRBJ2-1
CASSPREGSASGGYNEQFF
TGTGCCAGCAGTCCCCGGGAGGGCTCGGCAAGCGGGGGATACAATGAGCAGTTCTTC
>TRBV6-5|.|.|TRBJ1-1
CASRYQGTTEAFF
TGTGCCAGCAGGTATCAGGGGACCACTGAAGCTTTCTTT
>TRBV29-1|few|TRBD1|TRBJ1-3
CSVRQGARGNTIYF
TGCAGCGTCCGACAGGGGGCGCGAGGAAACACCATATATTTT
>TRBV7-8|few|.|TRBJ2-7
CASSLGQVYEQYF
TGTGCCAGCAGCTTAGGGCAAGTCTACGAGCAGTACTTC
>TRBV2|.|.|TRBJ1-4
CASYRVSTNEKLFF
TGTGCCAGCTACAGGGTTAGCACTAATGAAAAACTGTTTTTT
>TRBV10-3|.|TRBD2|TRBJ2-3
CAISEAGGNTDTQYF
TGTGCCATCAGTGAAGCGGGAGGGAACACAGATACGCAGTATTTT
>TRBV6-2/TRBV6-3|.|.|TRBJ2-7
CASSLNYEQYF
TGTGCCAGCAGCTTAAACTACGAGCAGTACTTC